The following is a T cell receptor beta chain sequence with its context. These data originate in a study of blood T cell repertoires in COVID-19. Study-level information: Acute and convalescent COVID-19 samples came from the United States, Italy and Spain. Sources were T cells, B-cell-depleted T cells, or PBMCs; the material itself was cDNA or gDNA.

In the authors' workflow: Quantification of nucleated cells was approximated via reference gene primer amplification. The repertoire was sequenced with immunoSEQ multiplex PCR; TCRdb's copy has only in-frame clones and lacks some. The V and J calls and clone size are taken from that table; D and trimming were inferred from the DNA. This sample yields 150,000 to 250,000 clones, of which about 85% are seen a single time; almost 6% belongs to the top ten. This clonotype originated in a woman in her thirties or forties with COVID-19, enrolled during active disease. The material sequenced was peripheral blood.

CDR3 sequence reads: CASRRDSSYEQYF. The CDR3, as DNA: TGTGCCAGTCGCCGGGACAGCTCCTACGAGCAGTACTTC. V gene TRBV3-1 (or the pseudogene TRBV3-2) combines with J gene TRBJ2-7; TRBD1 matches 7 bases. This CDR3 is built from 13 residues. With V trimmed by 9 bases and J by 0 bases, 5 bases remained unmatched. Per the germline V gene, CDR1 is LGHDT and CDR2 is YNNKEL (reference sequence).